This TCR beta chain derives from a study of blood T cell repertoires in COVID-19 (dated by TCRdb to between 2020 and 2021). Background for the entire study: Samples from collaborators originated in the United States, Italy and Spain and spanned both the acute and convalescent phases of COVID-19. Subjects who had been exposed to COVID-19, were actively infected with it, or had recovered from it provided the deeply sampled blood TCRbeta repertoires that made up the dataset. The samples were drawn from two sources: the first 160 participants of the ongoing ImmuneRACE study, and 1,200 or so subjects contributed by 6 global collaborators. The prospective study material was composed of cDNA or gDNA derived from T cells, B-cell-depleted T cells, or PBMCs. Where available, HLA class I and class II types were obtained from metadata supplied by the sample provider rather than from assay-based typing. The repertoires were released in a freely available public database meant as a resource for research on the immune response to SARS-CoV-2. Nearly every sample came with metadata listing a de-identified subject ID, COVID-19 status, age in years and sex. Here is what the overall study found, with its caveats: The amount of clinical and demographic metadata varied by source and participant and was provided uncurated.

The immunoSEQ Assay, a bias-controlled multiplex PCR, was used to amplify TCRbeta CDR3 regions from genomic DNA. For the original study's pipeline: Nucleated cell counts per sample were estimated from amplification of reference gene primers within the assay. To quantify the absolute abundance of each unique TCRbeta CDR3 rearrangement, sequence reads were collapsed and filtered. For each sample, productive Simpson clonality was calculated by taking the square root of Simpson's diversity index across productive rearrangements. This is the immuneACCESS table as TCRdb keeps it, with only in-frame sequences that have V and J called. A part of the clones is gone; compared with another copy, unresolved V genes explain less than half, and the rest is unexplained. Clonal size and the V and J genes are those of that table, whereas D and trimming came from the DNA. Within this sample are roughly 82,000 clones, with more than 75% of them counted one time only. The top ten constitute roughly 10% of the sample.

Each collaborating institution followed its own protocols to collect whole blood in K2EDTA tubes. For TCRbeta analysis, collaborators shipped samples in one of three forms: frozen whole blood, isolated PBMCs, or DNA extracted from either of those sample types. In regard to this clone: What antigen it recognizes has not been identified. Within one base of it there is no much larger clone, and no base qualities were kept.

The receptor's source is a man between 60 and 75 years old with acute or convalescent COVID-19. Specimen: peripheral blood.

CDR3 loop: CASSEPQGMRTEAFF. Here is the DNA: TGTGCCAGCAGTGAACCACAGGGGATGAGGACTGAAGCTTTCTTT. The V gene is TRBV2 and the J gene is TRBJ1-1, with 7 bases aligning to TRBD1. The germline V gene specifies SNHLY as CDR1 and FYNNEI as CDR2. The CDR3 goes from the cysteine to the phenylalanine over 15 residues. The only DNA kept is the CDR3, 45 bases in frame from the first base. For this chain, trimming is 2 bases at the V end and 5 bases at the J end, and the number of junction bases without a gene match is 8.